The clone carrying this T cell receptor beta chain was counted only a few times. Trimming removed 7 bases from V and 2 bases from J, with 10 bases in between. CDR1 is MGHRA and CDR2 is YSYEKL in the germline V gene. CDR3 size: 13 residues. The sample originates from a study of T-cell memory formation after mild COVID-19. Study details: Clusters were largely donor specific.

TCR alpha and TCR beta cDNA libraries carrying sample barcodes and UMIs came from 5'RACE with constant-segment primers. Using its own MiXCR run on the 5' RACE reads, TCRdb lists one record per CDR3 protein. The sample includes roughly 610,000 distinct CDR3 sequences, about 18% of them seen just once. This clonotype originated in an adult woman who had mild COVID-19 (a few samples of this study predate the infection). Cell type and time point are not known. V and J are TRBV4-1 and TRBJ2-3; D not resolved. Sequencing input: PBMCs or a T cell subset sorted from them (not recorded which). The CDR3 region has the DNA TGCGCCAGCAACCTTGTGGTCACAGATACGCAGTATTTT. Protein product: CASNLVVTDTQYF.